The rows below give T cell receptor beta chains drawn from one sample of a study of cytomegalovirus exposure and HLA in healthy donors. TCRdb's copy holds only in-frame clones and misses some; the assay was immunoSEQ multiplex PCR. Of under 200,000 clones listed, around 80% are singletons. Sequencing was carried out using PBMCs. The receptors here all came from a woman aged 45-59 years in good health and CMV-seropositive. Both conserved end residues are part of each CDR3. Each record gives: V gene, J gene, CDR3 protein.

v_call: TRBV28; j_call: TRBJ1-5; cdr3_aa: CASSPQYKGNQPQHF
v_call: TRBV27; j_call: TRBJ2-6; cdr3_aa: CASSRDIEGAGANVLTF
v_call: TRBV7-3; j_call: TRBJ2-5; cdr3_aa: CASSRGGQETQYF
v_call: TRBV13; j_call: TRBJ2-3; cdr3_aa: CASSLRDRGDTQYF
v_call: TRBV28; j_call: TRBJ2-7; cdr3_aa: CASSIPSGAGTINEQYF
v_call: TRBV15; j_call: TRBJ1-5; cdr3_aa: CATSRVRGGSNQPQHF
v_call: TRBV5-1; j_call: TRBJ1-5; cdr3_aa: CASSLGQGAHQPQHF
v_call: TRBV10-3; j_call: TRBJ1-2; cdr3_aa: CAIYRQGKDYGYTF
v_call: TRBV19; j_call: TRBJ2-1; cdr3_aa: CASSPAGLAGGSYNEQFF
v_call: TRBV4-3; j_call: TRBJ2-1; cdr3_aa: CASSQENWGLGGKYNEQFF
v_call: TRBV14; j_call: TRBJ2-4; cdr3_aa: CASSQRTSGSISYF
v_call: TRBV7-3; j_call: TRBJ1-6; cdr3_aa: CASSLQGDSPLHF
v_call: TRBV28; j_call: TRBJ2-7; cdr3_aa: CASSLSDRSSYEQYF
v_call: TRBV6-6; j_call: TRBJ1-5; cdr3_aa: CASSLGTGRQPQHF
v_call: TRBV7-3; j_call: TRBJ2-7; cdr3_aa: CASSILSGRLYEQYF
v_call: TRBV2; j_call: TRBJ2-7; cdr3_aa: CASSEWGGSGYEQYF
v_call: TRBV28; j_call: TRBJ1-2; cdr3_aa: CASSLPGYGYTF
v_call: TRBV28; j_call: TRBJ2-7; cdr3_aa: CASSLLQSQYF
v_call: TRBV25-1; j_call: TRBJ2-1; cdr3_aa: CASSERGTGTYNEQFF
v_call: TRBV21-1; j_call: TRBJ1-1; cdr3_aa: CASSKEDRGLAFF
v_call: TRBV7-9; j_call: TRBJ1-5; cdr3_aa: CASSYTGGGQPQHF
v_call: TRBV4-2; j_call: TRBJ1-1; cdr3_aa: CASSQDTGVRAEAFF
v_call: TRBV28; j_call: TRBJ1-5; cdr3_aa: CASSLLRGARGSQPQHF
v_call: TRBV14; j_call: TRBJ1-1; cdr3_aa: CASSWASYTEAFF
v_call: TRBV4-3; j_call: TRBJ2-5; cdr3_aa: CASSQDTIRGQETQYF
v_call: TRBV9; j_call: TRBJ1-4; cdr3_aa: CASSARGGNEKLFF
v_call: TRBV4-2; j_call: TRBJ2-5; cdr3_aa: CASSLATDQETQYF
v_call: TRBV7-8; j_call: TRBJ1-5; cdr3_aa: CASSLELRSNQPQHF
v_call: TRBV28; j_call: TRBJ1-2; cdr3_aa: CASSERQGDYGYTF
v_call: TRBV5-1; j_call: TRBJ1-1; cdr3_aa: CASSYRDTGNTEAFF
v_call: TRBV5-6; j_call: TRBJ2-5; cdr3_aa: CASSLVGGRETQYF
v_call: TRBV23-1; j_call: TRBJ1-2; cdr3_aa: CASSQWWHSWSRCFFRNYGYTF
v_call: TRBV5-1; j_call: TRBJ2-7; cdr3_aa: CASSQTTGSYEQYF
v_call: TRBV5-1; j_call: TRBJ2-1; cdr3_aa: CASSFWTSAGSYNEQFF
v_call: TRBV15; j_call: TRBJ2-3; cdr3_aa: CATSRETSGRLPLLGSTDTQYF
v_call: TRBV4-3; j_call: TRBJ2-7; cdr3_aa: CASSQDSGFEQYF
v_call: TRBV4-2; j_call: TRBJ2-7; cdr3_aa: CASSPLGLAGGWQYF
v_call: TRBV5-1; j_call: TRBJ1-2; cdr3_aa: CASSFRDRGRQNYGYTF
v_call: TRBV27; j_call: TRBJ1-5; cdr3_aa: CASSPTQTGFNQPQHF
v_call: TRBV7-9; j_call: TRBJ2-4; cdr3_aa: CSSSRREGAKNIQYF
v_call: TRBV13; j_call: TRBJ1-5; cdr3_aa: CASSLGGQVHQPQHF
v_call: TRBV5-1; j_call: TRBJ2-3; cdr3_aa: CASSAGITDTQYF